A selection of T cell receptor beta chains follows, all from one sample in a study of T cell responses to AZD1222 COVID-19 vaccine. Sequencing used immunoSEQ multiplex PCR; TCRdb keeps in-frame clones, though not all of them. The data contain 150,000 to 200,000 clones, 85% to 95% of them singletons. This sample comprised peripheral blood, obtained on day 0 of AZD1222 vaccination. The receptors stem from an adult in good health. CDR3s include the opening cysteine and the closing phenylalanine or tryptophan. A D gene is named only where the DNA matches it firmly. Some rows mark clone size as missing; the rest say once, few, many or name a class of expanded clone.

>18|TRBV20-1|TRBD2|TRBJ2-7|NA
TGCAGTGCTAGTGTAGCTAGCGGGGTCACGCTGAGAGTATACGAGCAGTACTTC
CSASVASGVTLRVYEQYF
>14|TRBV6-5|NA|TRBJ1-2|NA
TGTGCCAGCAGTTACAGGGGGTCGTGGAGTGGCTACACCTTC
CASSYRGSWSGYTF
>14|TRBV7-9|NA|TRBJ1-5|NA
TGTGCCAGCAGCCAAAGGGGCGGGAATCAGCCCCAGCATTTT
CASSQRGGNQPQHF
>16|TRBV5-1|NA|TRBJ2-1|NA
TGCGCCAGCAGCCTCCCATCGGTTCAGGATAACAATGAGCAGTTCTTC
CASSLPSVQDNNEQFF
>13|TRBV28|NA|TRBJ2-7|NA
TGTGCCAGCAGCCGAGTCGGCACCTACGAGCAGTACTTC
CASSRVGTYEQYF
>12|TRBV25-1|NA|TRBJ1-3|NA
TGTGCCACAGAAAGCTCTGGAAACACCATATATTTT
CATESSGNTIYF
>14|TRBV6-5|TRBD1|TRBJ2-7|once
TGTGCCAGCAGTTACCCAGGGGGAACCTACGAGCAGTACTTC
CASSYPGGTYEQYF
>17|TRBV7-2|NA|TRBJ1-5|NA
TGTGCCAGCAGCTCTCCTAACAGTGGGGGGTCCGGCCAGCCCCAGCATTTT
CASSSPNSGGSGQPQHF
>17|TRBV15|NA|TRBJ2-5|NA
TGTGCCACCAGCAGAGATCCGGCAGCTCCCTATGGAGAGACCCAGTACTTC
CATSRDPAAPYGETQYF
>12|TRBV12-3/TRBV12-4|NA|TRBJ2-3|NA
TGTGCCATAAAGGGAGCGGGAGATACGCAGTATTTT
CAIKGAGDTQYF
>13|TRBV30|NA|TRBJ2-3|NA
TGTGCCTGGAGTCGGAGGGGCCCAGATACGCAGTATTTT
CAWSRRGPDTQYF
>19|TRBV4-2|TRBD2|TRBJ2-3|NA
TGTGCCAGCAGCCACATATCGACTAGCGGGGGGGCATTCGCAGATACGCAGTATTTT
CASSHISTSGGAFADTQYF
>14|TRBV11-2|NA|TRBJ1-2|NA
TGTGCCAGCAGCTTAGATGACAATAACTATGGCTACACCTTC
CASSLDDNNYGYTF
>13|TRBV4-1|TRBD2|TRBJ2-5|NA
TGCGCCAGCAGCCAATGGACTAGGGAGACCCAGTACTTC
CASSQWTRETQYF
>13|TRBV2|NA|TRBJ1-4|NA
TGTGCCAGCAAACAAGACGTTAATGAAAAACTGTTTTTT
CASKQDVNEKLFF
>13|TRBV11-2|TRBD1|TRBJ1-4|few
TGTGCCAGCAGCGTCGGGACAGCGGAAAAACTGTTTTTT
CASSVGTAEKLFF